Presented here are 12 T cell receptor beta chains from one specimen sequenced in a study of beta chain features in type 1 diabetes. Every bit of the isolated RNA underwent reverse transcription, so sequencing read expressed TCRB transcripts. TCRdb keeps only in-frame clones here, not all; method: immunoSEQ multiplex PCR. The table has hundreds of thousands of clones, roughly an eighth seen once; the top ten hold about 0.018%. Material for sequencing was naive CD4+ T cells from blood. These receptors were obtained from a man in his late teens or twenties in good health.

This chain uses TRBV4-2 with TRBJ2-1, with D perhaps matching TRBD2 (5 bases). V shed 8 bases and J shed 2 bases, with 16 bases lying between them. Germline V CDR1 and CDR2: LGHNA, YNFKEQ. There are 15 residues in the CDR3. Here the CDR3 DNA reads TGTGCCAGCGCACGCCGCGGGCAAACCTACAATGAGCAGTTCTTC. The encoded protein is CASARRGQTYNEQFF.

This clone was detected only a few times. The chain links TRBV5-6 to TRBJ2-7; TRBD2 is a possible D gene (6 bases). V dropped 4 bases and J dropped 6 bases, with 14 bases sitting between them. This CDR3 comprises 13 residues. Germline V gene sequence: CDR1 SGHDT, CDR2 YYEEEE. The CDR3 coding sequence is TGTGCCAGCAGCCGGGGGTGGAAGCGCGAGCAGTACTTC. Residues: CASSRGWKREQYF. Complete variable domain (other parts from reference TRBV5-6 and TRBJ2-7): DAGVTQSPTHLIKTRGQQVTLRCSPKSGHDTVSWYQQALGQGPQFIFQYYEEEERQRGNFPDRFSGHQFPNYSSELNVNALLLGDSALYLCASSRGWKREQYFGPGTRLTVT.

The rearrangement joins TRBV9 to TRBJ2-1, with 9 bases lining up with TRBD2. After removal of 3 bases from V and 3 bases from J, the junction contained 4 bases not matched to a gene. CDR3 length: 15 residues. CDR1 and CDR2 (germline): SGDLS, YYNGEE. The CDR3 DNA sequence: TGTGCCAGCAGCGATAGCGGGGGATTCTACAATGAGCAGTTCTTC. Its protein is CASSDSGGFYNEQFF.

This clone occurred a few times. The gene calls are TRBV10-3 and TRBJ2-1, with 13 bases fitting TRBD2. V lost 0 bases to trimming and J lost 5 bases; unmatched junction nucleotides: 7. The CDR3 sequence is 18 residues long. The germline CDR1 and CDR2 sequences are ENHRY and SYGVKD. The CDR3 loop reads CAISESRGLAGPNNEQFF. Written as DNA, the CDR3 is TGTGCCATCAGTGAGTCGAGGGGACTAGCGGGACCAAACAATGAGCAGTTCTTC.

The V gene is TRBV16, the J gene TRBJ1-4, with unresolved D. CDR1 is KGHSY and CDR2 is FQNENV in the germline V gene. The CDR3 contains 15 residues. Trimming took 1 base from V and 4 from J, leaving 10 bases between them. The CDR3 bases are TGTGCCAGCAGCCAATTACGAGGCCTTAATGAAAAACTGTTTTTT. Amino acids: CASSQLRGLNEKLFF.

The sample holds a few counts of this clone. This chain links TRBV25-1 with TRBJ1-2, with TRBD1 as a possible D gene (6 bases). The germline V gene has CDR1 MGHDK and CDR2 SYGVNS. CDR3 size: 14 residues. V gave up 6 bases and J gave up 7 bases, with 18 bases separating them. The DNA of the CDR3 is TGTGCCAGCAGGGCGGGGGGGGCAGGTTCTGGCTACACCTTC. It is translated as CASRAGGAGSGYTF.

This clone was observed a few times. J is TRBJ2-1 and V is TRBV5-1; D not certain. The V gene lost 0 bases and the J gene lost 10 bases, with 8 bases spanning the gap. In germline, CDR1 is SGHRS, CDR2 YFSETQ. The CDR3 is 12 residues long. This CDR3 is CASSLGPSEQFF. CDR3 nucleotide sequence: TGCGCCAGCAGCTTGGGGCCCTCCGAGCAGTTCTTC.

This clone was seen only a few times. The chain combines TRBV18 with TRBJ2-1, with TRBD2 identical over 10 bases. Losses at the gene ends were 1 base for V and 8 bases for J; bases not matched to a gene: 8. The germline CDR1 and CDR2 sequences are KGHSH and LQKENI. The CDR3 length is 16 residues. The CDR3 nucleotides are TGTGCCAGCTCACCACTTAGGGGACTAGCGACAGATGAGCAGTTCTTC. It translates to CASSPLRGLATDEQFF.

The chain uses TRBV28 and TRBJ2-5; D might be TRBD2 (6 bases). Trimming stripped 2 bases from V and 1 base from J, with 11 bases between. CDR1 and CDR2 from the germline V gene are MDHEN and SYDVKM. This CDR3 is 15 amino acids long. The CDR3 protein is CASSLGGNTQETQYF. The CDR3 DNA reads TGTGCCAGCAGTTTAGGCGGGAACACCCAAGAGACCCAGTACTTC.

This clone was seen more than once but under ten times. The V gene is TRBV4-2, the J gene TRBJ2-1; the match to TRBD2 covers 9 bases. With V trimmed by 7 bases and J by 5 bases, 6 bases remained unmatched. Germline lookup yields CDR1 LGHNA and CDR2 YNFKEQ. This CDR3 region has 14 residues. The CDR3 here is CASNPGLADNEQFF. For the CDR3, the DNA is TGTGCCAGCAACCCGGGACTAGCCGACAATGAGCAGTTCTTC.

This clone was observed a handful of times. The chain couples TRBV28 to TRBJ1-2; TRBD1 matches 7 bases. The germline CDR1 and CDR2 sequences are MDHEN and SYDVKM. Germline trimming cut 2 bases from V and 5 bases from J; bases unmatched to any gene: 5. The CDR3 extends over 14 amino acids. The CDR3 nucleotides read TGTGCCAGCAGTTTACCTCAGGGGGTGTATGGCTACACCTTC. Encoded protein: CASSLPQGVYGYTF.

This clone was recorded a few times. The genes are TRBV5-1 and TRBJ2-1, with D unresolved. V dropped 3 bases and J dropped 7 bases, with 11 bases sitting between them. The CDR3 runs 13 residues. Germline CDR1 is SGHRS and CDR2 is YFSETQ. The CDR3 bases are TGCGCCAGCAGCTCCAGCCCAGGTAATGAGCAGTTCTTC. Amino acids: CASSSSPGNEQFF.